The 14 T cell receptor beta chains listed next were all sequenced from one sample in a study of T-cell memory formation after mild COVID-19 (dated by TCRdb to the early 2020s). Libraries came from 5' RACE. Instrument on record: Illumina NovaSeq 6000. TCRdb reran the public reads through fastp at Q25 and MiXCR, keeping productive beta chains. All rows with the same CDR3 protein become a single entry with the most common DNA and genes. Counted in this sample were around 300,000 distinct CDR3 sequences; more than 15% of them appeared once. More than 20% of the sample comes from the top ten. Material for sequencing was PBMCs or a T cell subset sorted from them (not recorded which). The receptor source for this set is a man aged 18 to 30 who had mild COVID-19 (a few samples of this study predate the infection). The sample titles of this study are shuffled in the database, so cell type and time point are left out; the donor was told from shared clones.

The V gene is TRBV29-1, the J gene TRBJ2-7; 12 bases are shared with TRBD1. This CDR3 is 16 amino acids long. Germline assignment: CDR1 SQVTM and CDR2 ANQGSEA. V was clipped by 0 bases and J by 5 bases; unmatched bases: 8. CDR3 sequence: CSVEDGGTGGADEQYF. The CDR3, as DNA: TGCAGCGTTGAAGATGGGGGGACAGGGGGCGCGGACGAGCAGTACTTC.

The sample holds many counts of this clonotype. The chain uses TRBV11-3 and TRBJ2-1; 8 bases map to TRBD2. Per the germline V gene, CDR1 is SGHNT and CDR2 is YENEEA. Trimming cost V 0 bases and J 2 bases; bases outside gene matches: 9. This CDR3 has 18 amino acids. The CDR3 reads CASSLDQGGSGAYNEQFF. The CDR3, as DNA: TGTGCCAGCAGCTTAGACCAGGGAGGTAGCGGGGCCTACAATGAGCAGTTCTTC.

This chain links TRBV29-1 with TRBJ2-1; D is undetermined. The CDR3 has 12 residues. The germline V gene has CDR1 SQVTM and CDR2 ANQGSEA. The CDR3 coding sequence is TGCGAGCGAGACCCCGCCTGCAATGAGCAGTTCTTC. Translation gives CERDPACNEQFF.

This clonotype was seen ten or more times. This chain links TRBV6-5 with TRBJ2-3; 9 bases align to TRBD2. The length of the CDR3 is 14 residues. With 6 bases clipped from V and 1 base from J, the junction kept 2 bases outside the gene matches. CDR1 and CDR2 from the germline V gene are MNHEY and SVGAGI. This CDR3 is CASSRTSGTDTQYF. The CDR3 DNA reads as TGTGCCAGCAGCCGGACTAGCGGCACAGATACGCAGTATTTT.

The chain recombines TRBV19 with TRBJ1-1; D might be TRBD1 (6 bases). This CDR3 region has 14 residues. The germline gives CDR1 LNHDA, CDR2 SQIVND (reference sequence). The V end was cut by 8 bases, the J end by 5 bases, with 18 bases between. CDR3 sequence (DNA): TGTGCCAGTCTGAGGGACATCTCTTCTACTGAAGCTTTCTTT. This codes for CASLRDISSTEAFF.

The rearrangement links TRBV7-2 to TRBJ1-1, with TRBD1 identical over 7 bases. Trimming took 6 bases from V and 4 from J; bases not matched to a gene: 17. The CDR3 has 17 residues. Germline loops: CDR1 SGHTA, CDR2 FQGNSA. The CDR3 region is CASRVTGLRSSGTEAFF. The CDR3, as DNA: TGTGCCAGCAGAGTGACAGGGCTCCGGAGTTCGGGCACTGAAGCTTTCTTT.

This sequence joins TRBV5-1 and TRBJ2-3; D is ambiguous. There are 12 residues in the CDR3. The V gene lost 4 bases and the J gene lost 4 bases, with 7 bases spanning the gap. CDR1 is SGHRS, CDR2 YFSETQ, per germline. CDR3 coding DNA: TGCGCCAGCAGCCCCTGGGCAGATACGCAGTATTTT. Its protein is CASSPWADTQYF.

This sequence joins TRBV2 and TRBJ2-3; D might be TRBD2 (5 bases). This CDR3 has 16 residues. From germline, CDR1 is SNHLY and CDR2 FYNNEI. The V end was cut by 6 bases, the J end by 1 base, with 17 bases between. The CDR3 sequence: CASSGLSWRRTDTQYF. CDR3 in DNA: TGTGCCAGCAGCGGGCTATCTTGGAGGCGCACAGATACGCAGTATTTT.

This clonotype was seen a handful of times. The chain links TRBV12-3 or TRBV12-4 to TRBJ2-3; no reliable D call. V was cut by 7 bases and J by 3 bases, with 11 bases left in between. CDR3 size: 13 residues. In DNA form, the CDR3 reads TGTGCCAGCACTTCCTCAGAGACAGATACGCAGTATTTT. This sequence encodes CASTSSETDTQYF.

V and J are TRBV7-3 and TRBJ2-1, with D perhaps TRBD2 (6 bases). The germline V gene has CDR1 SGHTA and CDR2 FQGTGA. CDR3 length: 15 residues. The V and J ends lost 5 bases and 4 bases respectively, with 15 bases between them. The CDR3 spells CASSPEGLPYNEQFF. The CDR3, as DNA: TGTGCCAGCAGCCCCGAGGGACTGCCGTACAATGAGCAGTTCTTC.

The chain is built from TRBV7-2 and TRBJ1-5, with 9 bases that match TRBD1. The J segment lost 7 bases and the V segment lost 2 bases, leaving 9 bases of the junction unmatched. Germline V gives CDR1 SGHTA, CDR2 FQGNSA. The CDR3 covers 16 residues. CDR3 DNA sequence: TGTGCCAGCAGCTTATCGTCTTCGACAGGGGGACAGCCCCAGCATTTT. Translation gives CASSLSSSTGGQPQHF.

The V call is TRBV4-2, the J call TRBJ1-5; D unclear. This CDR3 comprises 15 residues. The V and J ends lost 4 bases and 2 bases respectively, with 12 bases between them. CDR1 is LGHNA, CDR2 YNFKEQ, per germline. CDR3 amino acids: CASSLGRGGNQPQHF. The CDR3 DNA is TGTGCCAGCAGCCTCGGAAGAGGTGGCAATCAGCCCCAGCATTTT.

This clonotype was seen many times. The genes are TRBV7-2 and TRBJ1-2; D may be TRBD1 (6 bases). Germline CDR1 is SGHTA and CDR2 is FQGNSA. V lost 1 base to trimming and J lost 0 bases, with 15 bases between them. CDR3 length equals 17 residues. The CDR3 region has the DNA TGTGCCAGCAGCTTAGAAGGGCCAGGGGCCTCTAACTATGGCTACACCTTC. Translated: CASSLEGPGASNYGYTF.

The rearrangement uses TRBV27 and TRBJ2-7; D possibly corresponds to TRBD2 (5 bases). Between the trimmed V and J ends, which lost 2 bases and 6 bases, there was a span of 11 bases. The germline V gene has CDR1 MNHEY and CDR2 SMNVEV (reference sequence). The CDR3 is 13 residues long. The CDR3 spells CASSLGRAGEQYF. Written as DNA, the CDR3 is TGTGCCAGCAGTTTAGGAAGGGCGGGCGAGCAGTACTTC.